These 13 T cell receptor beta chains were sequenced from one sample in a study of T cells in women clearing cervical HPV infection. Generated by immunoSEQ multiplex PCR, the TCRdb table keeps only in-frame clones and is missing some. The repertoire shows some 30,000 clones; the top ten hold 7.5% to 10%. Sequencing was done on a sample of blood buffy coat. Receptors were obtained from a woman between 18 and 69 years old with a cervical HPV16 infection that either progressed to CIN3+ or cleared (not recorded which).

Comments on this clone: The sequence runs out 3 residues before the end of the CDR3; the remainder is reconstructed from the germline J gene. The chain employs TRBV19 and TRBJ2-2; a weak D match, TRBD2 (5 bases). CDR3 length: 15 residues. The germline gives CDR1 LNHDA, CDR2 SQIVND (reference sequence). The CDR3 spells CASSIVRGSNEKLFF. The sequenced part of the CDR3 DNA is TGTGCCAGTAGTATAGTACGGGGTTCTAATGAAAAG.

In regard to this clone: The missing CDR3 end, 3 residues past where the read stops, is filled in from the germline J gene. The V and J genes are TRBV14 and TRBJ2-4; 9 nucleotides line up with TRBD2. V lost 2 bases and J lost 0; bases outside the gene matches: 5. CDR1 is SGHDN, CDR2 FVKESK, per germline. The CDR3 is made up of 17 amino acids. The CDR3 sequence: CASSQRGAGGAKNIQYF. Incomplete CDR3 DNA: TGTGCCAGCAGCCAAAGGGGAGCGGGAGGAGCCAAAAACATT.

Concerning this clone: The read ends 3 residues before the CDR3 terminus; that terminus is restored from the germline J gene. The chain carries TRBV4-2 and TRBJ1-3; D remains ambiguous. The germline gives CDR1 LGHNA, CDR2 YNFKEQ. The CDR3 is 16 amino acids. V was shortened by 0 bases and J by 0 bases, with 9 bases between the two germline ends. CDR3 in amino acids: CASSQEAASSGNTIYF. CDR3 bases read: TGTGCCAGCAGCCAAGAGGCGGCGAGCTCTGGAAACACC.

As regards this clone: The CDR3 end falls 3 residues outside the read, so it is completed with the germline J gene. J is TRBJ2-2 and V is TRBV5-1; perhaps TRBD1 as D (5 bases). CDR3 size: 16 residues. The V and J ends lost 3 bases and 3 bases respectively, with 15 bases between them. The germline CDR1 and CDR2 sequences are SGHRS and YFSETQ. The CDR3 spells CASSSGLAGHTGELFF. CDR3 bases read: TGCGCCAGCAGCTCCGGTCTGGCAGGGCACACCGGGGAG.

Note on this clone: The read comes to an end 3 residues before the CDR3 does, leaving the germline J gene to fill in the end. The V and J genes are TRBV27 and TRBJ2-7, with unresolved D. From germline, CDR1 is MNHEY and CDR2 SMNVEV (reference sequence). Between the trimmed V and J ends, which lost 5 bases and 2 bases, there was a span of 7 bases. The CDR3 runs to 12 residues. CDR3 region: CASSPSPYEQYF. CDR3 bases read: TGTGCCAGCAGTCCCTCCCCCTACGAG.

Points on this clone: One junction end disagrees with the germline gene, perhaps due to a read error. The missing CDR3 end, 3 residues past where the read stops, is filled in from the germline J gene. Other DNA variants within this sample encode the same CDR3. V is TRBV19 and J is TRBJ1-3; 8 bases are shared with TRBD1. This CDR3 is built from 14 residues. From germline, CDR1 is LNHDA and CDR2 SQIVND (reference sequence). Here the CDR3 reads CASSSGGEGNTIYF. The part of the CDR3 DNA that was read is TGTGCCAGTAGTTCAGGGGGCGAGGGAAACACG.

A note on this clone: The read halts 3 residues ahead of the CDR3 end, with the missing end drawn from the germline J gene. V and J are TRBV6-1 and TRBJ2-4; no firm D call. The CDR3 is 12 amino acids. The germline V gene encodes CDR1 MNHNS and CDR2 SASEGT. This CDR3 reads CASSDQSYGQYF. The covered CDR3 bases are TGTGCCAGCAGTGACCAATCCTATGGT.

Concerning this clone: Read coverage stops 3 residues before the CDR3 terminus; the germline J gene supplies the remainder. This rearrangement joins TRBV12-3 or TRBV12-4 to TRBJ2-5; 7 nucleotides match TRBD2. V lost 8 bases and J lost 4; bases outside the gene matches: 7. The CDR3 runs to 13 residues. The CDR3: CASSGEGLETQYF. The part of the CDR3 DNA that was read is TGTGCCAGCTCGGGGGAGGGCCTAGAGACC.

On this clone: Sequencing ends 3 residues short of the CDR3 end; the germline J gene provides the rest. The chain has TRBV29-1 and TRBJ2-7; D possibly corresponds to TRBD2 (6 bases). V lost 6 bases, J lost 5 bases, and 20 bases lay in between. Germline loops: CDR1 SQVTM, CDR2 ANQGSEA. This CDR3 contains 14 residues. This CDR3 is CSVEAGLLPDEQYF. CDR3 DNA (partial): TGCAGCGTGGAGGCGGGACTCCTACCCGACGAG.

Incomplete CDR3 DNA: TGTGCCTGGAGTGTAAGGCAGGATTCCTATGGC. Its translation is CAWSVRQDSYG. The complete CDR3 sequence is CAWSVRQDSYGYTF. The rearrangement joins TRBV30 to TRBJ1-2; D is undetermined. With the read ending 3 residues before the CDR3 end, the germline J gene is used to fill in that end. V was cut by 0 bases and J by 4 bases, with 12 bases left in between. Germline CDR1 GTSNPN, CDR2 SVGIG (reference sequence). This CDR3 region has 14 residues.

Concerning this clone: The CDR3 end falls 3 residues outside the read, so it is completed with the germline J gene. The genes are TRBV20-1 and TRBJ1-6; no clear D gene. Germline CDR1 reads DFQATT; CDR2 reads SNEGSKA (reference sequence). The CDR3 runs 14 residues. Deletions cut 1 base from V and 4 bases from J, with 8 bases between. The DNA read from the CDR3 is TGCAGTGCTAGAGTAGTGAAATATAATTCACCC. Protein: CSARVVKYNSP. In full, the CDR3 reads CSARVVKYNSPLHF.

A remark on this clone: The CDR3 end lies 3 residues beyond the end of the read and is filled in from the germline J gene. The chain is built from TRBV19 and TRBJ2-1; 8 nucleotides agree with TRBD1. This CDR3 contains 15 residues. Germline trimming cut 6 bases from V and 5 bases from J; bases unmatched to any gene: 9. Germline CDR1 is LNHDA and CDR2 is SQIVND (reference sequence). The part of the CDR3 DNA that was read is TGTGCCAGTAGGACAGGGGCGCTCCGGGACAATGAG. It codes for CASRTGALRDNE. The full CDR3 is CASRTGALRDNEQFF.

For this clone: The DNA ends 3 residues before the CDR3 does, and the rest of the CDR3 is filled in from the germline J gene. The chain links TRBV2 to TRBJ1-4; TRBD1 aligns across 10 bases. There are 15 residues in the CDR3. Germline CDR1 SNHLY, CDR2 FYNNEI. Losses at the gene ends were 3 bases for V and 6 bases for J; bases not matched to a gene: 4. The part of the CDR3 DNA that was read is TGTGCCAGCAGTGATTCCGGGACAGGGGATGAAAAA. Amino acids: CASSDSGTGDEK. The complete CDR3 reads CASSDSGTGDEKLFF.